This TCR beta chain was profiled in a study of blood T cells in healthy people across ages. V lost 1 base to trimming and J lost 4 bases; unmatched junction nucleotides: 3. Germline V CDR1 and CDR2: LGHNA, YNFKEQ. The CDR3 is 14 residues long. This clonotype was observed at least ten times. It was with a sample-barcoded 5' primer and a J-beta primer mix that a second PCR of roughly 7 to 11 cycles was run. Each CDR3 protein gets one entry after TCRdb re-called the 5' RACE reads with MiXCR. The sample lists over 700,000 distinct CDR3 sequences; just under 25% were seen once. These data also featured in a second study, about T cells of mothers and their children. As that study records: Over 9 million TCR beta CDR3 reads were obtained from each mother, and roughly 2.9 million from each child. The study found slightly higher but non-significant overlap in related versus unrelated mother-child pairs.

The TCR was taken from a boy between 5 and 17 years old in good health. V is TRBV4-2 and J is TRBJ2-7; 8 nucleotides align to TRBD1. Sequencing was done on a sample of blood. This chain's CDR3 is CASSQGQGMYEQYF. The DNA of the CDR3 is TGTGCCAGCAGCCAAGGACAGGGGATGTACGAGCAGTACTTC.